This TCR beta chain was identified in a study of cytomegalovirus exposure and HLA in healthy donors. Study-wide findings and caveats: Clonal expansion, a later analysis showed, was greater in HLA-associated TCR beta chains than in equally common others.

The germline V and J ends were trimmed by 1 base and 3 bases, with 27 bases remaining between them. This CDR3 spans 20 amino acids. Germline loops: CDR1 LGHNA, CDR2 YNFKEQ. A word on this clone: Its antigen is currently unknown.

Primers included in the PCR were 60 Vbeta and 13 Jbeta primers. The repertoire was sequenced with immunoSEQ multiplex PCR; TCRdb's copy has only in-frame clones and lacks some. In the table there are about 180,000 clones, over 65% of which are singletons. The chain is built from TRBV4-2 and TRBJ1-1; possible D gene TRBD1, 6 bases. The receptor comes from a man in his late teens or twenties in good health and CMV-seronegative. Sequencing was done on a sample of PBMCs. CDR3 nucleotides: TGTGCCAGCAGCCAAGTCGGCAGGGGAATGCAGATAGGACGGGACACTGAAGCTTTCTTT. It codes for CASSQVGRGMQIGRDTEAFF.